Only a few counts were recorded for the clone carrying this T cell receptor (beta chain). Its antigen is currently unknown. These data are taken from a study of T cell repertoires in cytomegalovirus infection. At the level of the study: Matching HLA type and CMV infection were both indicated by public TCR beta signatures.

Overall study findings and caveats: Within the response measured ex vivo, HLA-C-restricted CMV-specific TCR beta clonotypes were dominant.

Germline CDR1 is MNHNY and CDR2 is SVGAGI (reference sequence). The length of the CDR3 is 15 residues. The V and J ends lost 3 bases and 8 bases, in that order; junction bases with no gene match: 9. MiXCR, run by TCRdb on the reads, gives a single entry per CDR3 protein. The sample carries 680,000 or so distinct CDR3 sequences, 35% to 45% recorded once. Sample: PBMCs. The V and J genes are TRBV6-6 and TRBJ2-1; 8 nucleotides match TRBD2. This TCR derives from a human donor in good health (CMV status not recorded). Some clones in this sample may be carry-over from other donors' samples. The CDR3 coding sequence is TGTGCCAGCAGTTATGGGAGTAGCGGGAAAGATGAGCAGTTCTTC. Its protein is CASSYGSSGKDEQFF.